The rows below give T cell receptor beta chains drawn from one sample of a study of blood T cell repertoires in COVID-19. The repertoire was sequenced with immunoSEQ multiplex PCR; TCRdb's copy has only in-frame clones and lacks some. The sample carries about 220,000 clones, roughly nine tenths recorded once. Sequences were obtained from peripheral blood. The receptor source for this set is a man aged 35-49 years with active or convalescent COVID-19. Each CDR3 is given with its conserved first and last residue. The D gene is left open where the match is weak.

CDR3 DNA: TGTGCCAGCAGCTTATATAGGGGACAGAATAATTCACCCCTCCACTTT; CDR3 protein: CASSLYRGQNNSPLHF; V gene: TRBV11-2; CDR3 length: 16; D gene: TRBD1; J gene: TRBJ1-6
CDR3 DNA: TGTGCCAGCAGTACCCGGCTAGCGGGGGGGCCGAAGACCCAGTACTTC; CDR3 protein: CASSTRLAGGPKTQYF; V gene: TRBV27; CDR3 length: 16; D gene: TRBD2; J gene: TRBJ2-5
CDR3 DNA: TGTGCCAGTAGTCGGCGGGACTGGAGCGGCTACACCTTC; CDR3 protein: CASSRRDWSGYTF; V gene: TRBV19; CDR3 length: 13; D gene: NA; J gene: TRBJ1-2
CDR3 DNA: TGTGCCAGCAGCCCCGGACCGAGCGGGTGGGAGACCCAGTACTTC; CDR3 protein: CASSPGPSGWETQYF; V gene: TRBV6-6; CDR3 length: 15; D gene: NA; J gene: TRBJ2-5
CDR3 DNA: TGTGCCAGCTCACCACCGATCAGAGAAGCTTTCTTT; CDR3 protein: CASSPPIREAFF; V gene: TRBV18; CDR3 length: 12; D gene: NA; J gene: TRBJ1-1
CDR3 DNA: TGTGCCAGCAGCGTAGGGTCCAGGGCGGTTGGAGACATTCAGTACTTC; CDR3 protein: CASSVGSRAVGDIQYF; V gene: TRBV9; CDR3 length: 16; D gene: NA; J gene: TRBJ2-4
CDR3 DNA: TGTGCCAGCAGCCTTAGACAGGGGGCGTACACTGAAGCTTTCTTT; CDR3 protein: CASSLRQGAYTEAFF; V gene: TRBV2; CDR3 length: 15; D gene: TRBD1; J gene: TRBJ1-1
CDR3 DNA: TGTGCCAGTAGTATAGGACAGTCCTCCTACGAGCAGTACTTC; CDR3 protein: CASSIGQSSYEQYF; V gene: TRBV19; CDR3 length: 14; D gene: NA; J gene: TRBJ2-7
CDR3 DNA: TGTGCCAGCAGCGCCCACGGAGGGAACAACGAGCAGTACTTC; CDR3 protein: CASSAHGGNNEQYF; V gene: TRBV9; CDR3 length: 14; D gene: NA; J gene: TRBJ2-7
CDR3 DNA: TGTGCCAGCTCACCGGACAGGGCCGAGCAGTACTTC; CDR3 protein: CASSPDRAEQYF; V gene: TRBV18; CDR3 length: 12; D gene: TRBD1; J gene: TRBJ2-7